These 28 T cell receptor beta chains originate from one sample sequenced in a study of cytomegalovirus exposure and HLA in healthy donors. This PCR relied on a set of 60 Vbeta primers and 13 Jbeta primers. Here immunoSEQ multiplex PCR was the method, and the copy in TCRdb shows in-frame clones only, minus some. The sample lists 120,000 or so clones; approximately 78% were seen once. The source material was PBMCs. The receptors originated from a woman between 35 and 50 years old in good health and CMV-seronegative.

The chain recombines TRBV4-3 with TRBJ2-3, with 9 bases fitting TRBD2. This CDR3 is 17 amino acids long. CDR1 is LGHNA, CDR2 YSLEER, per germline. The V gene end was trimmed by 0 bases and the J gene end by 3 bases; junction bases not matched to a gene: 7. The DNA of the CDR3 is TGCGCCAGCAGCCAAGATTTGGCTAGCGGGATTACAGATACGCAGTATTTT. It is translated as CASSQDLASGITDTQYF.

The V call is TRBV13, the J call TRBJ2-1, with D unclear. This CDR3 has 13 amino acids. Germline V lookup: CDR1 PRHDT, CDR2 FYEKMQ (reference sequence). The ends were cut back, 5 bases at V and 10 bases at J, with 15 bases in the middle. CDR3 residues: CASSQLPKPEQFF. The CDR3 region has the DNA TGTGCCAGCAGCCAACTCCCCAAGCCGGAGCAGTTCTTC.

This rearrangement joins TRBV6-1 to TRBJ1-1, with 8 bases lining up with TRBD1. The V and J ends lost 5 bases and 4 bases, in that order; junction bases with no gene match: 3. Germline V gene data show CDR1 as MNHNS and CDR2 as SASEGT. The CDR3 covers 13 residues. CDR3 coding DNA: TGTGCCAGCAGTCCCACAGGGGGCACTGAAGCTTTCTTT. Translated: CASSPTGGTEAFF.

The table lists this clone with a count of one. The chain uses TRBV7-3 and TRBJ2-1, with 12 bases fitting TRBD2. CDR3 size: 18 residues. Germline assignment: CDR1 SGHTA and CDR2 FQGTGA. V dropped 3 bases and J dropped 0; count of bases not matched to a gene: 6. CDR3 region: CASSFLAGGPLSYNEQFF. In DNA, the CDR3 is TGTGCCAGCAGCTTCCTAGCGGGAGGGCCCCTCTCCTACAATGAGCAGTTCTTC. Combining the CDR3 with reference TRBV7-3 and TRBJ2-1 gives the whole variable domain GAGVSQTPSNKVTEKGKYVELRCDPISGHTALYWYRQSLGQGPEFLIYFQGTGAADDSGLPNDRFFAVRPEGSVSTLKIQRTERGDSAVYLCASSFLAGGPLSYNEQFFGPGTRLTVL.

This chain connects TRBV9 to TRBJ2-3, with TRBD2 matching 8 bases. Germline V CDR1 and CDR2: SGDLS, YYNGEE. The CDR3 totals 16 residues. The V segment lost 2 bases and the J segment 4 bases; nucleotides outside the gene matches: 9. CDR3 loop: CASSVASGSVADTQYF. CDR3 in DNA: TGTGCCAGCAGCGTTGCGAGCGGGAGTGTAGCAGATACGCAGTATTTT.

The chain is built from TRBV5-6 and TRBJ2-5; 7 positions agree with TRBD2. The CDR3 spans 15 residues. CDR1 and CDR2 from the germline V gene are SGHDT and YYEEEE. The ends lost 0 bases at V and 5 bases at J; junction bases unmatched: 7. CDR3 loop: CASSLGLRRGETQYF. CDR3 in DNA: TGTGCCAGCAGCTTGGGCCTCAGGCGGGGGGAGACCCAGTACTTC. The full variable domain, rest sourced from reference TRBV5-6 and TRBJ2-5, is DAGVTQSPTHLIKTRGQQVTLRCSPKSGHDTVSWYQQALGQGPQFIFQYYEEEERQRGNFPDRFSGHQFPNYSSELNVNALLLGDSALYLCASSLGLRRGETQYFGPGTRLLVL.

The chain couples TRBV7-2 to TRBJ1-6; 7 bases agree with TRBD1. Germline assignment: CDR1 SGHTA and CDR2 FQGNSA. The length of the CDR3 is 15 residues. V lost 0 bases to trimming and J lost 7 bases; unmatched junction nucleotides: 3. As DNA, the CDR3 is TGTGCCAGCAGCTTAGCAGGACAGGTCAATTCACCCCTCCACTTT. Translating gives CASSLAGQVNSPLHF. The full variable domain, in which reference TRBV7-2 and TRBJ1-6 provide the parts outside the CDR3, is GAGVSQSPSNKVTEKGKDVELRCDPISGHTALYWYRQSLGQGLEFLIYFQGNSAPDKSGLPSDRFSAERTGGSVSTLTIQRTQQEDSAVYLCASSLAGQVNSPLHFGNGTRLTVT.

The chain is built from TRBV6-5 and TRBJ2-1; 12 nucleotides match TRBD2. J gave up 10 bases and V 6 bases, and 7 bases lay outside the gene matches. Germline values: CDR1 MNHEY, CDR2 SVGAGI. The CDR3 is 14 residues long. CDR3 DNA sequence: TGTGCCAGCAGAGAACTGGGACTAGCGGGCGAGCAGTTCTTC. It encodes CASRELGLAGEQFF.

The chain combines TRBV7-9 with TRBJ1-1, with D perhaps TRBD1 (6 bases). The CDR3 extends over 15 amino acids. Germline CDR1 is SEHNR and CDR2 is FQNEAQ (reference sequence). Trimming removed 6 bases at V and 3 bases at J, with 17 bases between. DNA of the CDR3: TGTGCCAGCAGACCACTACAGGGCGGGCACACTGAAGCTTTCTTT. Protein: CASRPLQGGHTEAFF. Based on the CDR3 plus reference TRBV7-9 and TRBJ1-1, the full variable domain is DTGVSQNPRHKITKRGQNVTFRCDPISEHNRLYWYRQTLGQGPEFLTYFQNEAQLEKSRLLSDRFSAERPKGSFSTLEIQRTEQGDSAMYLCASRPLQGGHTEAFFGQGTRLTVV.

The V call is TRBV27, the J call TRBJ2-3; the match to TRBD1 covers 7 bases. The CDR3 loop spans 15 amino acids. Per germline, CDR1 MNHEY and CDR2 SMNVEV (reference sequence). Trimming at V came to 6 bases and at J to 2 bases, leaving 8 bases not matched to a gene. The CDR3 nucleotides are TGTGCCAGCAGCGTGGGGACAGCCGACACAGATACGCAGTATTTT. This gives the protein CASSVGTADTDTQYF.

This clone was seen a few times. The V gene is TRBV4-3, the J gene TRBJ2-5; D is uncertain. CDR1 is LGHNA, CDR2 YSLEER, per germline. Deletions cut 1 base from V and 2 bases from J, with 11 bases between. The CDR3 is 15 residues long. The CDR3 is CASSQGPAEQETQYF. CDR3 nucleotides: TGCGCCAGCAGCCAAGGCCCCGCGGAACAAGAGACCCAGTACTTC.

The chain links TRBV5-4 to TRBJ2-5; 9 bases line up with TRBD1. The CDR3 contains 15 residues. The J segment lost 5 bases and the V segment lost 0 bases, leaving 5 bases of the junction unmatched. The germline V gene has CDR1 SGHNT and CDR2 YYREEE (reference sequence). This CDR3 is CASSLATGGQETQYF. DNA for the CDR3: TGTGCCAGCAGCTTGGCGACAGGGGGACAGGAGACCCAGTACTTC.

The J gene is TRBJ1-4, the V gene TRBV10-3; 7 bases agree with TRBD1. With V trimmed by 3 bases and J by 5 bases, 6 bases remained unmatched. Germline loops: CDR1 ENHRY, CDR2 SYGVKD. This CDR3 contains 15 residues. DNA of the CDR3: TGTGCCATCAGTGATTCGACAGGGAAAAATGAAAAACTGTTTTTT. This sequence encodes CAISDSTGKNEKLFF.

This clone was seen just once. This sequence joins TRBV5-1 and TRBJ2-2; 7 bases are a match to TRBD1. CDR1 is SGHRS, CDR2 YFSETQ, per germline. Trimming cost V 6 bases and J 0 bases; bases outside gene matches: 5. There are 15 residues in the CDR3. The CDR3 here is CASMIGTANTGELFF. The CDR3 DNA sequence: TGCGCCAGCATGATAGGGACAGCGAACACCGGGGAGCTGTTTTTT.

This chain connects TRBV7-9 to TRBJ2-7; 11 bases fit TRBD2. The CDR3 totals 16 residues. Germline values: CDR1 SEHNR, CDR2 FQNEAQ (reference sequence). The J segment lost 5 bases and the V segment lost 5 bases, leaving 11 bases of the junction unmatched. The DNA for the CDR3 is TGTGCCAGCAGCGGACTAGCGGGCCTGGCTATAGACGAGCAGTACTTC. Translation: CASSGLAGLAIDEQYF.

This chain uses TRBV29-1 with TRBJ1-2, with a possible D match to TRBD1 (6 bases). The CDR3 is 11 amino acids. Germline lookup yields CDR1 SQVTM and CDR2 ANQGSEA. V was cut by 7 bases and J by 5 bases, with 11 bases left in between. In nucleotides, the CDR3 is TGCAGCGCCGATACAGGGTATGGCTACACCTTC. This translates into CSADTGYGYTF.

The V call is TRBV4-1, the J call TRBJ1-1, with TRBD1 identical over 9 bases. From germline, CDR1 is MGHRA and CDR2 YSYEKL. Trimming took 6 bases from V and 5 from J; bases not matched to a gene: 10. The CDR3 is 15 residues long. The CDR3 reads CASSDKGTGRTEAFF. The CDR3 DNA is TGCGCCAGCAGTGATAAAGGGACAGGGCGGACTGAAGCTTTCTTT.

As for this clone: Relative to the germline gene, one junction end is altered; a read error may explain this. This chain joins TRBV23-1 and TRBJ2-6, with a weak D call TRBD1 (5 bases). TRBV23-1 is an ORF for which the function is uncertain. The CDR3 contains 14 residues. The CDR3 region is CASSQCSGANGLTF. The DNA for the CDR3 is TGCGCCAGCAGTCAATGTTCTGGGGCCAACGGCCTGACTTTC.

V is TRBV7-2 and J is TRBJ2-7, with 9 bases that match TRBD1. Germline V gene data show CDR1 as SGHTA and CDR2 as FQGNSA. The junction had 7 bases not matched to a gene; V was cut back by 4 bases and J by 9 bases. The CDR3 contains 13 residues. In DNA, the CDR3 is TGTGCCAGCAGCTCAGGACAGGGGATCGGGCAGTACTTC. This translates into CASSSGQGIGQYF.

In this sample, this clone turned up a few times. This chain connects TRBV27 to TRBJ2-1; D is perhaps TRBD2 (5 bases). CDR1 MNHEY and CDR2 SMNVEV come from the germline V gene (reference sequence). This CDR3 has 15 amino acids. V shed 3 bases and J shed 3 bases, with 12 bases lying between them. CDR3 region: CASSLRAGLYNEQFF. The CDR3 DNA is TGTGCCAGCAGTTTGAGGGCGGGCCTCTACAATGAGCAGTTCTTC.

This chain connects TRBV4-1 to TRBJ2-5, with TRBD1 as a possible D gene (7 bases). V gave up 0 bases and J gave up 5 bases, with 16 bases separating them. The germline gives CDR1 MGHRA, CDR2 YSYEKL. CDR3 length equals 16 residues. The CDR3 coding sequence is TGCGCCAGCAGCCAAGATCTTGGAGGGGGCGAGGAGACCCAGTACTTC. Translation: CASSQDLGGGEETQYF.

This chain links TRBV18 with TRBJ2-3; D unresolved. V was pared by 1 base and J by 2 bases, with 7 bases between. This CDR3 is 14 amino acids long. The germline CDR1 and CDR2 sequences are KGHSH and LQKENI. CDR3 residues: CASSPQTSTDTQYF. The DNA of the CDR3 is TGTGCCAGCTCACCACAGACATCCACAGATACGCAGTATTTT.

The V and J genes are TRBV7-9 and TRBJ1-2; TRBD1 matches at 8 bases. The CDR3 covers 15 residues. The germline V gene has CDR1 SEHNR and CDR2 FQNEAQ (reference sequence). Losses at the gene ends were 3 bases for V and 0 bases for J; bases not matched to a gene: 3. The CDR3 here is CASSLGQAANYGYTF. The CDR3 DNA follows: TGTGCCAGCAGCTTGGGACAGGCCGCTAACTATGGCTACACCTTC.

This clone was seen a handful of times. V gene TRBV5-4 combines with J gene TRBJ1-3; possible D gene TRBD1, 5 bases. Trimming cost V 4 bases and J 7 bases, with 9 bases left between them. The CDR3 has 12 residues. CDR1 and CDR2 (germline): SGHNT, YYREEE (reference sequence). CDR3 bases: TGTGCCAGCAGCGCCGCAGGGAACACCATATATTTT. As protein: CASSAAGNTIYF.

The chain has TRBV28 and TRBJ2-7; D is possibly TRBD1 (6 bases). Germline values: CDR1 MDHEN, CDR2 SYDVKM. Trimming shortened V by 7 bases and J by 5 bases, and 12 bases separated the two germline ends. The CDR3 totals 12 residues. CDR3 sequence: CASKQGPDEQYF. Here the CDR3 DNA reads TGTGCCAGCAAACAGGGCCCCGACGAGCAGTACTTC.

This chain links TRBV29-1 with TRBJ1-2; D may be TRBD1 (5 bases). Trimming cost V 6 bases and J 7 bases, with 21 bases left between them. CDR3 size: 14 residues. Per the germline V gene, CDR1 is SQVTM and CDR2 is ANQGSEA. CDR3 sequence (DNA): TGCAGCGTCGCGCTGGGACTAAACCTGGGTGGCTACACCTTC. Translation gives CSVALGLNLGGYTF.

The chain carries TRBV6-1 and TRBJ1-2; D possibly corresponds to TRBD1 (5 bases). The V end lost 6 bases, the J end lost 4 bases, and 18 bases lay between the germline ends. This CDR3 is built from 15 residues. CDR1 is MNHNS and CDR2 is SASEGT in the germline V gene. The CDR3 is CASSLGGEPGYGYTF. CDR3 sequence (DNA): TGTGCCAGCAGCCTGGGGGGGGAACCCGGCTATGGCTACACCTTC.

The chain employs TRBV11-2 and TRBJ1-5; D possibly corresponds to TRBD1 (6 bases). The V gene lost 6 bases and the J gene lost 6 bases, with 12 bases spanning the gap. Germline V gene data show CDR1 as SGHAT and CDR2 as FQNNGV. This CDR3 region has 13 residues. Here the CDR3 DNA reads TGTGCCAGCAGTACAGGGAGGGGTCAGCCCCAGCATTTT. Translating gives CASSTGRGQPQHF.